At least ten counts were recorded for the clone carrying this TCR beta chain. This entry is derived from a study of T-cell memory formation after mild COVID-19. MiXCR was run by TCRdb on the 5' RACE reads, yielding one entry per CDR3 protein. The sample holds nearly 350,000 distinct CDR3 sequences, about an eighth seen once. With 0 bases removed from V and 4 bases from J, the gap between germline ends came to 11 bases. Germline V gene data show CDR1 as LGHNA and CDR2 as YSLEER. The CDR3 is 15 residues long. V usage is TRBV4-3 and J usage is TRBJ2-3; D is ambiguous. This clonotype originated in a young man who had mild COVID-19 (a few samples of this study predate the infection). Cell type and time point are not known. The sample was PBMCs or a T cell subset sorted from them (not recorded which). The CDR3 here is CASSQDETLADTQYF. The CDR3 nucleotides are TGCGCCAGCAGCCAAGACGAGACTTTGGCAGATACGCAGTATTTT.